This TCR beta chain was sequenced in a study of cytomegalovirus exposure and HLA in healthy donors. 60 Vbeta and 13 Jbeta primers were used in PCR. The data were produced by immunoSEQ multiplex PCR, yet TCRdb's version contains in-frame clones alone and is incomplete. The listing contains around 190,000 clones. Germline CDR1 and CDR2: LGHNA and YNFKEQ. This CDR3 comprises 16 residues. Losses at the gene ends were 5 bases for V and 1 base for J; bases not matched to a gene: 4. The sequence was collected from a woman in her 30s in good health and CMV-seropositive. The sample comprised PBMCs. The chain has TRBV4-2 and TRBJ2-7; TRBD2 matches at 14 bases. CDR3 DNA: TGTGCCAGCAGCAGACTAGCGGGGGGGGTATCCTACGAGCAGTACTTC. Translation gives CASSRLAGGVSYEQYF.